One sample yielded the 19 T cell receptor beta chains listed below, sequenced in a study of blood T cell repertoires in COVID-19. Only in-frame clones appear in the TCRdb table, and some are missing; sequencing was by immunoSEQ multiplex PCR. The sample yields 250,000 or so clones, around 84% seen once. Material for sequencing was PBMCs or T cells enriched from blood (not recorded which). These receptors all stem from a man aged 40-50 years who had recovered from COVID-19.

V gene TRBV7-8 combines with J gene TRBJ2-1; TRBD1 agrees at 10 bases. This CDR3 is built from 13 residues. Germline V gene lookup returns CDR1 SGHVS and CDR2 FQNEAQ. V lost 10 bases and J lost 6; bases outside the gene matches: 6. CDR3 in DNA: TGTGCCACGGGCAGGGACAGGGGCAATGAGCAGTTCTTC. This encodes CATGRDRGNEQFF.

The V gene is TRBV18, the J gene TRBJ1-3, with 8 bases identical to TRBD1. CDR1 KGHSH and CDR2 LQKENI come from the germline V gene. With V trimmed by 3 bases and J by 1 base, 5 bases remained unmatched. The CDR3 length is 16 residues. The CDR3 region has the DNA TGTGCCAGCTCACCGACAGGGGTTAGTTCTGGAAACACCATATATTTT. This sequence encodes CASSPTGVSSGNTIYF.

CDR3 DNA: TGTGCCAGCAGCTTAGGGGGGGGCGAGGATGAGCAGTTCTTC. Its protein is CASSLGGGEDEQFF. The chain carries TRBV7-6 and TRBJ2-1; perhaps TRBD2 as D (7 bases). CDR1 is SGHVS and CDR2 is FNYEAQ in the germline V gene. V was trimmed by 1 base and J by 8 bases, leaving 12 bases between them. The CDR3 has 14 amino acids. Together with reference TRBV7-6 and TRBJ2-1, the CDR3 gives the full variable domain: GAGVSQSPRYKVTKRGQDVALRCDPISGHVSLYWYRQALGQGPEFLTYFNYEAQQDKSGLPNDRFSAERPEGSISTLTIQRTEQRDSAMYRCASSLGGGEDEQFFGPGTRLTVL.

The rearrangement links TRBV7-2 to TRBJ2-7; 7 positions match TRBD2. The CDR3 extends over 14 amino acids. Germline values: CDR1 SGHTA, CDR2 FQGNSA. Unmatched junction bases numbered 5, after V lost 3 bases and J lost 3 bases. The DNA of the CDR3 is TGTGCCAGCAGCTTCGGACTAGGGGTCTACGAGCAGTACTTC. Translating gives CASSFGLGVYEQYF.

This chain uses TRBV5-1 with TRBJ2-4; D is unresolved. CDR1 SGHRS and CDR2 YFSETQ come from the germline V gene. V lost 4 bases, J lost 0 bases, and 8 bases lay in between. The CDR3 is 14 residues long. The CDR3 bases are TGCGCCAGCAGCGTAGACACAGCCAAAAACATTCAGTACTTC. Translated, it gives CASSVDTAKNIQYF.

The J gene is TRBJ1-2, the V gene TRBV28; TRBD1 aligns across 9 bases. The CDR3 spans 14 residues. In germline, CDR1 is MDHEN, CDR2 SYDVKM. V lost 1 base, J lost 6 bases, and 3 bases stayed unmatched. CDR3 residues: CASSLLQGANGYTF. In DNA, the CDR3 is TGTGCCAGCAGTTTATTACAGGGGGCGAATGGCTACACCTTC.

The chain has TRBV29-1 and TRBJ2-5; 9 bases are a match to TRBD2. CDR3 length: 14 amino acids. Germline CDR1 reads SQVTM; CDR2 reads ANQGSEA. The junction had 7 bases not matched to a gene; V was cut back by 3 bases and J by 5 bases. The CDR3, as DNA: TGCAGCGTTGACGGCGGGAGGGCCTGGGAGACCCAGTACTTC. Its translation: CSVDGGRAWETQYF.

The chain uses TRBV7-3 and TRBJ1-1, with D possibly TRBD1 on 5 matching bases. Germline V gene lookup returns CDR1 SGHTA and CDR2 FQGTGA. The CDR3 totals 13 residues. V lost 5 bases and J 6 bases, leaving 13 bases between the germline ends. DNA for the CDR3: TGTGCCAGCAGCCCGGATCAGGGTTCTGAAGCTTTCTTT. This sequence encodes CASSPDQGSEAFF.

The gene calls are TRBV3-1 (or the pseudogene TRBV3-2) and TRBJ1-1; D is unresolved. The ends were cut back, 4 bases at V and 2 bases at J, with 11 bases in the middle. The CDR3 loop spans 14 amino acids. Germline lookup yields CDR1 LGHDT and CDR2 YNNKEL (reference sequence). CDR3 sequence: CASSRGYHNTEAFF. The CDR3 bases are TGTGCCAGCAGCCGAGGGTACCATAACACTGAAGCTTTCTTT.

This chain links TRBV25-1 with TRBJ2-1; TRBD2 agrees at 10 bases. After removal of 4 bases from V and 4 bases from J, the junction contained 7 bases not matched to a gene. The CDR3 extends over 16 amino acids. Germline V lookup: CDR1 MGHDK, CDR2 SYGVNS. The CDR3 DNA follows: TGTGCCAGCAGTGCCCATTCTAGCGGGGGATACAATGAGCAGTTCTTC. Amino acids: CASSAHSSGGYNEQFF.

The chain combines TRBV7-7 with TRBJ2-7, with D perhaps matching TRBD2 (7 bases). Germline-derived CDR1 and CDR2 are SSHAT and FNYEAQ (reference sequence). The CDR3 consists of 15 residues. V gave up 5 bases and J gave up 3 bases, with 17 bases separating them. The CDR3 DNA reads as TGTGCCAGCAGCCTGGGAGGGGAGGGGGTCTACGAGCAGTACTTC. It codes for CASSLGGEGVYEQYF.

V is TRBV11-2 and J is TRBJ2-1; 7 nucleotides align to TRBD2. After removal of 0 bases from V and 5 bases from J, the junction contained 4 bases not matched to a gene. There are 15 residues in the CDR3. Germline assignment: CDR1 SGHAT and CDR2 FQNNGV. The chain's CDR3 is CASSLDGTTDNEQFF. In DNA, the CDR3 is TGTGCCAGCAGCTTAGATGGGACTACCGACAATGAGCAGTTCTTC.

The chain has TRBV4-2 and TRBJ2-3; D might be TRBD2 (7 bases). The CDR3 is 22 amino acids. Germline CDR1 and CDR2: LGHNA and YNFKEQ. V dropped 0 bases and J dropped 0 bases, with 28 bases sitting between them. The DNA of the CDR3 is TGTGCCAGCAGCCAAGAAATGGGGCAGGGCGTCGGGGGGCTGTCTAGCACAGATACGCAGTATTTT. Translating it yields CASSQEMGQGVGGLSSTDTQYF.

The chain couples TRBV28 to TRBJ1-3; D is unclear. The germline V and J ends were trimmed by 6 bases and 0 bases, with 12 bases remaining between them. The CDR3 has 15 amino acids. From germline, CDR1 is MDHEN and CDR2 SYDVKM. CDR3 bases: TGTGCCAGCAGCCCCGGACTAGTCTCTGGAAACACCATATATTTT. Protein sequence: CASSPGLVSGNTIYF.

V is TRBV7-2 and J is TRBJ2-5; no clear D. CDR3 length: 14 amino acids. V was clipped by 1 base and J by 5 bases, with 11 bases between them. Germline-derived CDR1 and CDR2 are SGHTA and FQGNSA. CDR3 coding DNA: TGTGCCAGCAGCTTAGATGGCTTCCCGGAGACCCAGTACTTC. Protein: CASSLDGFPETQYF.

This chain joins TRBV3-1 (or the pseudogene TRBV3-2) and TRBJ1-2; no reliable D call. Germline assignment: CDR1 LGHDT and CDR2 YNNKEL (reference sequence). Trimming removed 3 bases at V and 2 bases at J, with 16 bases between. The length of the CDR3 is 16 residues. The CDR3 spells CASSHQRGSPNYGYTF. In DNA, the CDR3 is TGTGCCAGCAGCCACCAGCGAGGCAGCCCAAACTATGGCTACACCTTC.

The J gene is TRBJ1-6, the V gene TRBV5-1, with 9 bases lining up with TRBD1. The CDR3 consists of 14 residues. Germline V gene data show CDR1 as SGHRS and CDR2 as YFSETQ. V was pared by 6 bases and J by 7 bases, with 5 bases of the junction left unmatched. The CDR3 protein is CASTQGTGNSPLHF. DNA of the CDR3: TGCGCCAGCACCCAGGGGACAGGGAATTCACCCCTCCACTTT.

The V call is TRBV11-2, the J call TRBJ2-5; 9 nucleotides match TRBD2. The CDR3 has 16 amino acids. The junction had 10 bases not matched to a gene; V was cut back by 6 bases and J by 2 bases. Per germline, CDR1 SGHAT and CDR2 FQNNGV. CDR3 DNA: TGTGCCAGCAGAGGGAGGCTAGCGGGGCCACAAGAGACCCAGTACTTC. Its protein product is CASRGRLAGPQETQYF.

The CDR3 spells CASSVGGGYSPLHF. The CDR3 DNA is TGTGCCAGCAGCGTAGGAGGGGGATATTCACCCCTCCACTTT. This rearrangement joins TRBV9 to TRBJ1-6; possibly TRBD1 for D (6 bases). CDR1 and CDR2 (germline): SGDLS, YYNGEE. The CDR3 is 14 amino acids. V was shortened by 0 bases and J by 8 bases, with 9 bases between the two germline ends.